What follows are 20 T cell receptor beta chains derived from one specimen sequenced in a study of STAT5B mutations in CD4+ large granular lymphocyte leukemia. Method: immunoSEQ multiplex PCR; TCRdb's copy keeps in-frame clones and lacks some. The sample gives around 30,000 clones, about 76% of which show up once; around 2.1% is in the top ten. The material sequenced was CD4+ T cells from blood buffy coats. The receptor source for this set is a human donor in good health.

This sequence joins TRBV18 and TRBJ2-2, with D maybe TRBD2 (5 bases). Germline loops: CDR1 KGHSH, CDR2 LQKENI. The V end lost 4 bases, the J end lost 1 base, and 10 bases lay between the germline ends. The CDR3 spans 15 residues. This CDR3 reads CASSLDGMNTGELFF. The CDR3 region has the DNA TGTGCCAGCTCACTGGACGGGATGAACACCGGGGAGCTGTTTTTT.

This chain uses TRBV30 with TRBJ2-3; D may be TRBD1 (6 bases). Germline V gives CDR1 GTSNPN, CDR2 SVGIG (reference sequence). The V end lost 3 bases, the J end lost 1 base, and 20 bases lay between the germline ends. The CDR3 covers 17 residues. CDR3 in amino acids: CAWRPRTDLGGTDTQYF. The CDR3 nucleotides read TGTGCCTGGAGACCGCGGACAGACCTAGGTGGCACAGATACGCAGTATTTT.

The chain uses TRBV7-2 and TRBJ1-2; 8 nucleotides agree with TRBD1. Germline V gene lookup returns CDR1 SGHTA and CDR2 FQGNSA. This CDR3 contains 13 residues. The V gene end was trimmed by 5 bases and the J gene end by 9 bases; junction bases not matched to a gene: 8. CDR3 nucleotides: TGTGCCAGCAGCCCAGGACAGGGTAGGAGCTACACCTTC. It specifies CASSPGQGRSYTF.

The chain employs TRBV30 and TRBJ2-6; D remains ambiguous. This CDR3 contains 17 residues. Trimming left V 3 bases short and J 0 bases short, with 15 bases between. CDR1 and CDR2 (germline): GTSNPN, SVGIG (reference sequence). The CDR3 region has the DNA TGTGCCTGGAGCTCTTGGACGGCAAACTCTGGGGCCAACGTCCTGACTTTC. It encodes CAWSSWTANSGANVLTF.

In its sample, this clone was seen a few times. The CDR3 DNA reads TGCGCCAGCAGCGCCTTGGTTGGTCAGACTGAAGCTTTCTTT. Translating it yields CASSALVGQTEAFF. The chain is built from TRBV5-1 and TRBJ1-1; D is unresolved. The CDR3 has 14 residues. Between the trimmed V and J ends, which lost 4 bases and 5 bases, there was a span of 15 bases. Germline CDR1 SGHRS, CDR2 YFSETQ.

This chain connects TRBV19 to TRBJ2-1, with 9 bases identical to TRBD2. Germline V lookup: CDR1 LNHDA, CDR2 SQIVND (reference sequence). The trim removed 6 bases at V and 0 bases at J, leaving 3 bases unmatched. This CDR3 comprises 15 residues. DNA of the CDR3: TGTGCCAGTAGGCGACTAGCGGACTCCTACAATGAGCAGTTCTTC. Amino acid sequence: CASRRLADSYNEQFF.

The chain's CDR3 is CASSRPGVNTEAFF. CDR3 bases: TGCGCCAGCAGCCGTCCTGGGGTGAACACTGAAGCTTTCTTT. The rearrangement uses TRBV4-1 and TRBJ1-1; no firm D call. V lost 4 bases, J lost 0 bases, and 9 bases lay in between. The germline V gene has CDR1 MGHRA and CDR2 YSYEKL. The CDR3 covers 14 residues.

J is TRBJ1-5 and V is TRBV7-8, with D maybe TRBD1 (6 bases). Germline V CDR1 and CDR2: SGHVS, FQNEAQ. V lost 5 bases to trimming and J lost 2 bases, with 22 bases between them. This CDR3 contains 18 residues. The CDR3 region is CASSPVPWGASGNQPQHF. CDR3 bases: TGTGCCAGCAGCCCCGTCCCTTGGGGGGCATCGGGCAATCAGCCCCAGCATTTT.

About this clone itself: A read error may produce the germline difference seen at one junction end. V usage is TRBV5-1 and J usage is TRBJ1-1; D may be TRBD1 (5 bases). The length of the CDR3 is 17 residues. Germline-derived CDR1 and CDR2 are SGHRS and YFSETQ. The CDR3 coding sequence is TGCGCCAGCAGCTTAGGGCAGGGAGGCGGCCCGAACGCTGAAGCTTTCTTT. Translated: CASSLGQGGGPNAEAFF.

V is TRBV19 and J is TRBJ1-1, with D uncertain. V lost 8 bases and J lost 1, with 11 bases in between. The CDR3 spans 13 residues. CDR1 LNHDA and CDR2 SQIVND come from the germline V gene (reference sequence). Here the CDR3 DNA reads TGTGCCAGTCGCTTGATCCCGAACACTGAAGCTTTCTTT. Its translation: CASRLIPNTEAFF.

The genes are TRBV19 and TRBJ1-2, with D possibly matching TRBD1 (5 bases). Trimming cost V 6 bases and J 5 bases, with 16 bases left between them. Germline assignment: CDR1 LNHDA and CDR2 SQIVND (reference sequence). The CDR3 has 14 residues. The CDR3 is CASRTPGSTYGYTF. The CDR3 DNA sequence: TGTGCCAGTAGGACTCCAGGGTCCACGTATGGCTACACCTTC.

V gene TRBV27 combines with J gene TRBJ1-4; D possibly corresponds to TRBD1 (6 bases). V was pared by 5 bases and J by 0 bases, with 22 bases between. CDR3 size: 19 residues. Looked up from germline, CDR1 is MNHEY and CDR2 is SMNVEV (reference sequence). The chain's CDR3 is CASSVQEEQGNPTNEKLFF. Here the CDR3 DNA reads TGTGCCAGCAGTGTGCAGGAAGAACAGGGAAATCCAACTAATGAAAAACTGTTTTTT.

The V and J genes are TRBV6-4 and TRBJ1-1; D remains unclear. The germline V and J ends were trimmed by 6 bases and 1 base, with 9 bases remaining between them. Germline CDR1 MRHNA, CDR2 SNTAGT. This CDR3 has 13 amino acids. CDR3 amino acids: CASSVEGNTEAFF. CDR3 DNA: TGTGCCAGCAGCGTAGAGGGGAACACTGAAGCTTTCTTT.

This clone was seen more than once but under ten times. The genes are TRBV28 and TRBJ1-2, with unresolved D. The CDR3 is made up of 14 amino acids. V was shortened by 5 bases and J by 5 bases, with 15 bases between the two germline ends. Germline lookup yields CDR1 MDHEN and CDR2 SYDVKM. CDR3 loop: CASSKGSQLYGYTF. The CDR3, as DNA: TGTGCCAGCAGTAAGGGCAGCCAGCTGTATGGCTACACCTTC.

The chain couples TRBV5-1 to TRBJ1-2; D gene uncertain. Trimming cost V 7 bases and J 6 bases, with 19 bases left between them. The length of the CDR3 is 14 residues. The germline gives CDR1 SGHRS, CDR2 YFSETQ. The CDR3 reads CASSEAASRDGYTF. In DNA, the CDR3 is TGCGCCAGCTCCGAAGCGGCCTCCCGTGATGGCTACACCTTC.

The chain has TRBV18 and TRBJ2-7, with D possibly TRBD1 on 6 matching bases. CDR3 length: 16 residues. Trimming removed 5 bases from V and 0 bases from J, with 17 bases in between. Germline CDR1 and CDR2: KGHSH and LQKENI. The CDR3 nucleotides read TGTGCCAGCTCAAGCAACGGACAGAGGAGCTCCTACGAGCAGTACTTC. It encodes CASSSNGQRSSYEQYF.

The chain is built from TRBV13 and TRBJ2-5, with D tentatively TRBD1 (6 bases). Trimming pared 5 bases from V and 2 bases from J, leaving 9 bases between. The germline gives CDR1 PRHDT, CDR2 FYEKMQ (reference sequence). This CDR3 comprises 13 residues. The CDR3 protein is CASSADRQETQYF. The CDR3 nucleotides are TGTGCCAGCAGCGCCGACAGGCAAGAGACCCAGTACTTC.

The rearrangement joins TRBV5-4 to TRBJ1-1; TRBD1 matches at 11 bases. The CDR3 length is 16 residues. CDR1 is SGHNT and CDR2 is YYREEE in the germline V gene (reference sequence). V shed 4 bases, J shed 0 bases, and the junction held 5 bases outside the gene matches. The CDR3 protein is CASSPGQGALNTEAFF. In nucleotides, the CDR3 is TGTGCCAGCAGCCCCGGACAGGGGGCTTTGAACACTGAAGCTTTCTTT.

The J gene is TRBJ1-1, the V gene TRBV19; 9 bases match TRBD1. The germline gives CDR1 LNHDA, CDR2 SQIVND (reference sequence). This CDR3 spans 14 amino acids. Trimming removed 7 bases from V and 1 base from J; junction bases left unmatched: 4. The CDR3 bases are TGTGCCAGTAACCGGGACAGGGCGAACACTGAAGCTTTCTTT. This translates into CASNRDRANTEAFF.

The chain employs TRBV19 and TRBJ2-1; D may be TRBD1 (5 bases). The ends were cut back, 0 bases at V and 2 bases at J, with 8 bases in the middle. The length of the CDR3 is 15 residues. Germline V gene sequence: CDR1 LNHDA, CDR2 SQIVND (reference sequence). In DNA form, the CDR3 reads TGTGCCAGTAGTATAGACAGGGAAACCTACAATGAGCAGTTCTTC. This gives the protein CASSIDRETYNEQFF.